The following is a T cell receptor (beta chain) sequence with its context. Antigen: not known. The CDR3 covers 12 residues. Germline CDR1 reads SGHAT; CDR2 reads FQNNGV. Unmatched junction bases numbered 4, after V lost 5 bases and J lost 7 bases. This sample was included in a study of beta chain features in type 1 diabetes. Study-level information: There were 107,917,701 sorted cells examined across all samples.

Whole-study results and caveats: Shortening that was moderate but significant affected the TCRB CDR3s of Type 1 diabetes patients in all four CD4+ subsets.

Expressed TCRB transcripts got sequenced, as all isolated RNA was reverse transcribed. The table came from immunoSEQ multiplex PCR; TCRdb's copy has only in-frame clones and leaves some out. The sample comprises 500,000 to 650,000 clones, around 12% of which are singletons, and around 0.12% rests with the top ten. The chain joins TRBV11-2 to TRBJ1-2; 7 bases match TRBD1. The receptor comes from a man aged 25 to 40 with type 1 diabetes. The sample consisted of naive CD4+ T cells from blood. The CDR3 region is CASSENRGGYTF. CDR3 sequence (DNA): TGTGCCAGCAGCGAAAACAGGGGTGGCTACACCTTC.